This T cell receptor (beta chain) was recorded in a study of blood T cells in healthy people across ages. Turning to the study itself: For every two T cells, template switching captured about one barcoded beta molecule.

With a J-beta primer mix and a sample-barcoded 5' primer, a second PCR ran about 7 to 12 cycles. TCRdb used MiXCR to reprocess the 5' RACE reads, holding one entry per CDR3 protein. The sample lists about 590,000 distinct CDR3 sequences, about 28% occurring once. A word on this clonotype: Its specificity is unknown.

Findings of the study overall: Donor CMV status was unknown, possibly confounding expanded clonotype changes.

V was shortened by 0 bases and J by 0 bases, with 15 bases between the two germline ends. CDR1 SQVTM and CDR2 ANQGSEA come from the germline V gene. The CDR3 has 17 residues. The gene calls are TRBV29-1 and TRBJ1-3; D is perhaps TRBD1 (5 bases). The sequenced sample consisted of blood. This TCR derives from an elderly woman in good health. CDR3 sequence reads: CSVEDLLEGISGNTIYF. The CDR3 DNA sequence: TGCAGCGTTGAAGATCTTTTGGAGGGGATCTCTGGAAACACCATATATTTT.